The source of this TCR beta chain is a study of blood T cell repertoires in COVID-19. Overall study: Researchers got acute and convalescent COVID-19 samples from the United States, Italy and Spain.

Contact with a PCR-confirmed or clinician-diagnosed COVID-19 case occurred within 2 weeks of entry. Repertoires were generated with immunoSEQ multiplex PCR, while TCRdb's copy carries only in-frame clones and drops some. Of some 300,000 clones in the sample, 85% to 95% were seen once. Per germline, CDR1 SNHLY and CDR2 FYNNEI. V was shortened by 11 bases and J by 3 bases, with 6 bases between the two germline ends. The CDR3 is 10 amino acids. The sequence was collected from a woman in her 30s who had been exposed to COVID-19. The rearrangement joins TRBV2 to TRBJ2-3; no clear D gene. Sequences were obtained from PBMCs or T cells enriched from blood (not recorded which). CDR3 bases: TGTGCCCTCCAGACAGATACGCAGTATTTT. Its translation: CALQTDTQYF.